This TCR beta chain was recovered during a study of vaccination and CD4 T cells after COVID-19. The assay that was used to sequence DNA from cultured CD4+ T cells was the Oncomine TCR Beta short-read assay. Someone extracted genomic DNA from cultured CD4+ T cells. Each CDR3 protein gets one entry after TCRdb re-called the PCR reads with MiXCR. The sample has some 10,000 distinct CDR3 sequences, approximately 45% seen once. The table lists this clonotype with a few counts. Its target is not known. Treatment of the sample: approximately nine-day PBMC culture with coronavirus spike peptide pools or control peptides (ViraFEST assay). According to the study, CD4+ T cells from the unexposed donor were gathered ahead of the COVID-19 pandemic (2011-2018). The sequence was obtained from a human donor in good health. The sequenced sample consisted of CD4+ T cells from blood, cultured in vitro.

The CDR3 DNA reads as TGTGCCAGCAGCTTAGGTCCGGGGGAGTCGGAGACCCAGTACTTC. This gives the protein CASSLGPGESETQYF. The chain couples TRBV11-3 to TRBJ2-5; D possibly corresponds to TRBD2 (6 bases). V shed 1 base and J shed 5 bases, with 14 bases lying between them. The CDR3 covers 15 residues. Per the germline V gene, CDR1 is SGHNT and CDR2 is YENEEA. The full variable domain, its missing parts supplied by reference TRBV11-3 and TRBJ2-5, is EAGVVQSPRYKIIEKKQPVAFWCNPISGHNTLYWYLQNLGQGPELLIRYENEEAVDDSQLPKDRFSAERLKGVDSTLKIQPAELGDSAVYLCASSLGPGESETQYFGPGTRLLVL.